This T cell receptor (beta chain) was identified during a study of T cells in narcolepsy. Findings and limits, study-wide: In some patient and control memory CD4+ samples, autoreactive clones were absent.

Only in-frame clones appear in the TCRdb table, and some are missing; sequencing was by immunoSEQ multiplex PCR. In the table there are fewer than 35,000 clones, around 83% of which are singletons. On this clone itself: What it binds is not known.

Germline V gene lookup returns CDR1 MGHDK and CDR2 SYGVNS. The germline V and J ends were trimmed by 1 base and 5 bases, with 17 bases remaining between them. The CDR3 consists of 16 residues. The source material was CD45RA- memory CD4+ T cells from PBMCs. The TCR comes from a human donor with narcolepsy. The V gene is TRBV25-1, the J gene TRBJ2-5, with a possible D match to TRBD2 (6 bases). CDR3 nucleotides: TGTGCCAGCAGTGAATTAGCGTCTTGGGGGGTGGAGACCCAGTACTTC. Translated: CASSELASWGVETQYF.